The entry below describes one T cell receptor (beta chain). Its antigen remains unknown. PCR amplification relied on 60 Vbeta primers (plus 13 Jbeta primers). Clones were sequenced by immunoSEQ multiplex PCR, and TCRdb holds only the in-frame ones, with some missing. The sample includes 70,000 to 90,000 clones, roughly two thirds of them seen just once. These data come from a study of cytomegalovirus exposure and HLA in healthy donors. Study as a whole: As an earlier analysis found, roughly 180 million T cells yielded approximately 110 million unique TCR beta sequences. From HLA-typed donors, an early data release held tens of millions of unique TCRs.

Findings and limits, study-wide: A later analysis showed HLA-associated TCR beta chains outstripping equally common others in clonal expansion. After further analysis at a later stage, 15,000 to 20,000 TCR beta sequences were associated with HLA alleles at 0.05 false discovery rate.

The CDR3 is made up of 14 amino acids. Germline V gives CDR1 LNHDA, CDR2 SQIVND (reference sequence). V lost 9 bases, J lost 5 bases, and 10 bases stayed unmatched. The chain carries TRBV19 and TRBJ1-5, with 7 bases aligning to TRBD1. Source material: PBMCs. This sequence was found in a man aged 60 to 75 in good health and CMV-seropositive. The CDR3 sequence is CASSGRGLDQPQHF. CDR3 coding DNA: TGTGCCAGCTCCGGGAGGGGGCTAGATCAGCCCCAGCATTTT.